The 12 T cell receptor beta chains presented below share a single source sample, sequenced in a study of blood T cell repertoires in COVID-19. Assay used: immunoSEQ multiplex PCR; TCRdb lists only in-frame clones, some missing. The sample shows over 55,000 clones, roughly 80% of them seen only once. Sequencing was carried out using peripheral blood. The receptors derive from a human donor in a cohort sampled during active COVID-19.

The chain recombines TRBV5-6 with TRBJ1-6, with D possibly matching TRBD1 (5 bases). The V end was cut by 4 bases, the J end by 4 bases, with 15 bases between. CDR3 length: 16 amino acids. Germline V gives CDR1 SGHDT, CDR2 YYEEEE. CDR3 sequence: CASSPDGGTYNSPLHF. CDR3 nucleotide sequence: TGTGCCAGCAGCCCGGACGGGGGGACGTATAATTCACCCCTCCACTTT.

V is TRBV30 and J is TRBJ2-7, with TRBD1 identical over 7 bases. CDR1 is GTSNPN and CDR2 is SVGIG in the germline V gene (reference sequence). CDR3 length: 14 residues. The ends lost 3 bases at V and 3 bases at J; junction bases unmatched: 8. CDR3 bases: TGTGCCTGGAGCCTGCCCGGGACAGACTACGAGCAGTACTTC. This encodes CAWSLPGTDYEQYF.

J is TRBJ2-3 and V is TRBV7-3, with 14 bases matching TRBD2. CDR1 is SGHTA and CDR2 is FQGTGA in the germline V gene. CDR3 length equals 16 residues. With 4 bases clipped from V and 1 base from J, the junction kept 1 base outside the gene matches. The CDR3 loop is CASSSGLAGGTDTQYF. The CDR3 DNA is TGTGCCAGCAGCTCGGGACTAGCGGGGGGCACAGATACGCAGTATTTT.

This chain connects TRBV15 to TRBJ2-2; D perhaps matches TRBD1 (6 bases). There are 16 residues in the CDR3. V was cut by 6 bases and J by 4 bases, with 18 bases left in between. Germline lookup yields CDR1 LNHNV and CDR2 YYDKDF (reference sequence). The CDR3 is CATSSGSGVGTGELFF. The CDR3 DNA follows: TGTGCCACCAGTTCGGGTTCAGGGGTCGGCACCGGGGAGCTGTTTTTT. Together with reference TRBV15 and TRBJ2-2, the CDR3 gives the full variable domain: DAMVIQNPRYQVTQFGKPVTLSCSQTLNHNVMYWYQQKSSQAPKLLFHYYDKDFNNEADTPDNFQSRRPNTSFCFLDIRSPGLGDTAMYLCATSSGSGVGTGELFFGEGSRLTVL.

The chain employs TRBV2 and TRBJ1-3; no firm D call. There are 14 residues in the CDR3. Between the trimmed V and J ends, which lost 8 bases and 4 bases, there was a span of 15 bases. Germline values: CDR1 SNHLY, CDR2 FYNNEI. In nucleotides, the CDR3 is TGTGCCAGCGCCAGCCAGCCTAGGGGAAACACCATATATTTT. It yields the protein CASASQPRGNTIYF.

The chain employs TRBV20-1 and TRBJ2-7; TRBD1 matches at 8 bases. The CDR3 loop spans 15 amino acids. J lost 0 bases, V lost 3 bases, and 7 bases had no gene match. Germline CDR1 and CDR2: DFQATT and SNEGSKA (reference sequence). CDR3 amino acids: CSASGDRLSSYEQYF. The CDR3 region has the DNA TGCAGTGCTAGTGGGGACAGGCTGAGCTCCTACGAGCAGTACTTC.

The chain is built from TRBV3-1 (or the pseudogene TRBV3-2) and TRBJ2-2; 13 bases match TRBD2. Looked up from germline, CDR1 is LGHDT and CDR2 is YNNKEL (reference sequence). This CDR3 spans 15 amino acids. The ends lost 8 bases at V and 4 bases at J; junction bases unmatched: 4. CDR3 in DNA: TGTGCCAGCCGTGGGACTAGCGGGACCACCGGGGAGCTGTTTTTT. Its translation is CASRGTSGTTGELFF.

The J gene is TRBJ1-1, the V gene TRBV11-1; 7 nucleotides align to TRBD1. The germline V gene encodes CDR1 SGHAT and CDR2 FQDESV (reference sequence). V shed 6 bases, J shed 3 bases, and the junction held 7 bases outside the gene matches. CDR3 length equals 14 residues. CDR3 residues: CASRARTGHTEAFF. DNA of the CDR3: TGTGCCAGCAGGGCCAGGACAGGCCACACTGAAGCTTTCTTT.

V and J are TRBV5-1 and TRBJ2-3; 12 bases fit TRBD2. The CDR3 totals 14 residues. V trimming: 2 bases; J trimming: 8 bases; junction bases outside the gene matches: 3. CDR1 is SGHRS, CDR2 YFSETQ, per germline. The CDR3 here is CASSFLTSGGTQYF. CDR3 nucleotide sequence: TGCGCCAGCAGCTTTTTGACTAGCGGGGGTACGCAGTATTTT.

The chain joins TRBV6-6 to TRBJ2-2; TRBD2 aligns across 7 bases. The CDR3 runs 14 residues. J gave up 3 bases and V 2 bases, and 0 bases lay outside the gene matches. The germline CDR1 and CDR2 sequences are MNHNY and SVGAGI (reference sequence). The CDR3 protein is CASSYRGDTGELFF. The CDR3, as DNA: TGTGCCAGCAGTTACCGGGGGGACACCGGGGAGCTGTTTTTT.

The rearrangement uses TRBV19 and TRBJ2-2, with 10 nucleotides matching TRBD1. This CDR3 has 17 residues. Trimming at V came to 5 bases and at J to 3 bases, leaving 9 bases not matched to a gene. From germline, CDR1 is LNHDA and CDR2 SQIVND (reference sequence). This chain's CDR3 is CASSGTGEPWDTGELFF. The CDR3 DNA is TGTGCCAGTAGTGGGACAGGGGAGCCTTGGGACACCGGGGAGCTGTTTTTT.

The gene calls are TRBV4-3 and TRBJ1-2; 10 nucleotides agree with TRBD1. There are 13 residues in the CDR3. V gave up 4 bases and J gave up 5 bases; unmatched junction bases: 1. Germline loops: CDR1 LGHNA, CDR2 YSLEER. CDR3 amino acids: CASSRDRGYGYTF. In DNA, the CDR3 is TGCGCCAGCAGCCGGGACAGGGGTTATGGCTACACCTTC.